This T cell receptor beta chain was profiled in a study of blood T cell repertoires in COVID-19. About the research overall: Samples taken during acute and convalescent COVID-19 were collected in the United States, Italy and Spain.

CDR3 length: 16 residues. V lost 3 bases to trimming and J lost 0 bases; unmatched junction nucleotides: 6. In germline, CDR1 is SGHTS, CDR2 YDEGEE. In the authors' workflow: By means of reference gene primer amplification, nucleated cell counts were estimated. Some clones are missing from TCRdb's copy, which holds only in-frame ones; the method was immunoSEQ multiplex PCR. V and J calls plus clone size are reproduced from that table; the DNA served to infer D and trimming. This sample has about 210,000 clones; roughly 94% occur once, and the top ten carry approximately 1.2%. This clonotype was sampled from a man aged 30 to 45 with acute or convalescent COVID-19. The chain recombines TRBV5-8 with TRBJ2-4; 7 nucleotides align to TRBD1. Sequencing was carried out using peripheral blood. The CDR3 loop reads CASSSGQRLAKNIQYF. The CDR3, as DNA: TGTGCCAGCAGCTCGGGACAGAGACTAGCCAAAAACATTCAGTACTTC.